The clone carrying this T cell receptor (beta chain) has only a few counts. Its antigen is as yet unknown. TCRdb re-analysed the reads in MiXCR, keeping a single row per CDR3 protein. The table includes 150,000 to 200,000 distinct CDR3 sequences, about 28% detected once. This entry is derived from a study of T cell repertoires in cytomegalovirus infection. About the study: Based on public TCR beta signatures, there were indications of CMV infection and of a matching HLA type.

The length of the CDR3 is 18 residues. Germline loops: CDR1 MNHEY, CDR2 SMNVEV (reference sequence). Trimming left V 6 bases short and J 0 bases short, with 18 bases between. Study-wide results and limits: There were carriers of CMV plus the relevant HLA, and cumulative public TCR beta family frequency identified them. HLA-C-restricted CMV clonotypes gave the most frequent clonotype in two of eight donors.

The TCR comes from a human donor in good health (CMV status not recorded). Some clones in this sample may be carry-over from other donors' samples. The genes are TRBV27 and TRBJ2-6, with D perhaps matching TRBD1 (6 bases). The sequenced sample consisted of PBMCs. This CDR3 is CASSDLGQRSSGANVLTF. Here the CDR3 DNA reads TGTGCCAGCAGCGACCTTGGACAGAGAAGCTCTGGGGCCAACGTCCTGACTTTC.